This record looks at one TCR beta chain sequence and its context. Its antigen is still unknown. Base qualities are not provided; no much larger clone lies one nucleotide away. A case-control design nested within a healthcare worker cohort in London, UK, was used, with weekly nasopharyngeal swab PCR tests and blood sampling performed. Between 23 and 31 March 2020, the week of the UK lockdown, healthcare workers were enrolled and then followed up weekly for as long as 16 weeks. Germline trimming amounts to 5 bases on V and 6 bases on J, with 9 as the count of junction bases outside the gene matches. The CDR3 has 14 amino acids, counting the end cysteine and phenylalanine. CDR3 DNA is the only sequence kept; it has 42 bases, read in frame from the first base. The germline V gene encodes CDR1 MNHEY and CDR2 SVGAGI. The library was generated by 5' RACE. Sequencer: NextSeq 500. In the TCR library protocol, unique molecular identifiers were attached to individual cDNA molecules to correct for PCR bias and sequencing error. Both TCR alpha and beta chains were sequenced, and tight co-correlation was observed between alpha and beta sequence abundances in each sample. The original pipeline was this. Decombinator V4 was used to annotate TCR sequences for V gene, J gene and CDR3. Expanded TCRs were defined as changing significantly between any two time points under a Poisson model with p below 0.0001. TCR abundances were normalised to the total number of TCRs sequenced in each sample and reported as counts per million. TRAV1-2 paired with TRAJ12, TRAJ20 or TRAJ33 defined MAIT TCRs, while TRAV10 paired with TRAJ18 defined iNKT TCRs. VDJdb, accessed 1 November 2021, was searched for CMV, EBV and SARS-CoV-2 annotated TCRs, with TCRs annotated for multiple antigens excluded. TCRdb passed the public sequencing reads through fastp at Q25 and MiXCR, retaining productive beta sequences. When rows share a CDR3 protein, they turn into one entry using the most common DNA and genes. The V and J calls follow TCRdb's processing rather than the paper's. This sample comprises roughly 40,000 distinct CDR3 sequences, 6% to 7.5% of them detected only once. Roughly 4.7% of the sample goes to the ten largest clones.

The data stem from a study of early T cells in non-severe SARS-CoV-2 infection (dated by TCRdb to the early 2020s). Looking at the study overall: Bulk RNA from unsorted whole blood was used for TCR sequencing, so alpha and beta chains could not be paired.

The full study reports these points: VDJdb matching was skewed toward anti-spike CD8 responses, so virus-specific expansions were likely underestimated and private and CD4 specificities were missed.

This sequence was found in an adult who was a healthcare worker with PCR-confirmed SARS-CoV-2 infection or an uninfected control (not recorded which). Recombination linked TRBV6-5 to TRBJ2-7; 8 bases in the middle match TRBD1. Sequencing was carried out using whole blood. The CDR3 protein is CASSAGGRDGEQYF. The sequence in DNA is TGTGCCAGCAGTGCAGGGGGCAGGGATGGCGAGCAGTACTTC.